A single sample is the source of the 2 T cell receptor beta chains below, sequenced in a study of CD8 T cells in Susac syndrome. The authors reverse transcribed roughly 0.5 to 1 ug RNA with random hexamers. TCRdb independently ran MiXCR on the immunoSEQ multiplex PCR reads; one entry per CDR3 protein. The sample shows about 130,000 distinct CDR3 sequences, over 85% of them seen only once. Sequencing input: CD4+ T cells from PBMCs. Receptors were obtained from a human donor in good health.

The V gene is TRBV11-2, the J gene TRBJ2-1; 7 positions match TRBD2. Germline CDR1 is SGHAT and CDR2 is FQNNGV. The CDR3 spans 16 residues. Germline trimming cut 5 bases from V and 6 bases from J; bases unmatched to any gene: 13. This chain's CDR3 is CASSHLRLAGRNEQFF. CDR3 nucleotide sequence: TGTGCCAGCAGCCATCTCCGACTAGCAGGTCGCAATGAGCAGTTCTTC.

This clonotype was observed a few times. The chain employs TRBV20-1 and TRBJ2-5; 14 positions agree with TRBD2. This CDR3 region has 13 residues. Germline CDR1 and CDR2: DFQATT and SNEGSKA (reference sequence). J lost 5 bases, V lost 6 bases, and 2 bases had no gene match. The CDR3 sequence: CSARTSGRETQYF. The CDR3, as DNA: TGCAGTGCCCGGACTAGCGGGAGGGAGACCCAGTACTTC.